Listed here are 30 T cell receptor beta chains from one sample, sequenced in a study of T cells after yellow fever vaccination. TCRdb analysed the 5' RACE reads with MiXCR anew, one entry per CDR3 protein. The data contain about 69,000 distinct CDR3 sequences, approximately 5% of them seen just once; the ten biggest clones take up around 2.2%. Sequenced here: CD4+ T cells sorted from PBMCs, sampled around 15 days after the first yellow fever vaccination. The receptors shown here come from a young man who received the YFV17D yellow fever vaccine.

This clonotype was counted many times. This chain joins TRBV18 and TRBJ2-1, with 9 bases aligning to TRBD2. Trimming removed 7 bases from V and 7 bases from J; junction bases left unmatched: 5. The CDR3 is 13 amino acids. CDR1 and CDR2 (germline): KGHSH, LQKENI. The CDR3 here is CASWSGGRNEQFF. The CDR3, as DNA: TGTGCCAGCTGGAGCGGGGGGAGGAATGAGCAGTTCTTC.

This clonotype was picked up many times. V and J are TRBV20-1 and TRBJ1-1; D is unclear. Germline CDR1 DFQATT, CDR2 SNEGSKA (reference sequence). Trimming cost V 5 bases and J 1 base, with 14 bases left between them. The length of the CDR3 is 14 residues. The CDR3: CSAPPAGGNTEAFF. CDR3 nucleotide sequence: TGCAGTGCTCCTCCGGCAGGAGGGAACACTGAAGCTTTCTTT.

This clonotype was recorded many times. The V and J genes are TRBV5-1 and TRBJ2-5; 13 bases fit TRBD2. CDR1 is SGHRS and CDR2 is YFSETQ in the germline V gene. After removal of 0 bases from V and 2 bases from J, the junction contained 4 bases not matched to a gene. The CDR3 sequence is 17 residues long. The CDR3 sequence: CASSLAPGLAGQETQYF. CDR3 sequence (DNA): TGCGCCAGCAGCTTGGCTCCGGGACTAGCGGGACAAGAGACCCAGTACTTC. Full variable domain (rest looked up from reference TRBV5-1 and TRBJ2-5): KAGVTQTPRYLIKTRGQQVTLSCSPISGHRSVSWYQQTPGQGLQFLFEYFSETQRNKGNFPGRFSGRQFSNSRSEMNVSTLELGDSALYLCASSLAPGLAGQETQYFGPGTRLLVL.

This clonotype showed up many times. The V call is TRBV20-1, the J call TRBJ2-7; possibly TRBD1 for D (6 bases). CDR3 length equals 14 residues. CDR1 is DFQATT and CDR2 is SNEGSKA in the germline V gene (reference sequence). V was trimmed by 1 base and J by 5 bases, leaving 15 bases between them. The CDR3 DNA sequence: TGCAGTGCTAGAGCGACAGGCCCTCGCGACGAGCAGTACTTC. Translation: CSARATGPRDEQYF.

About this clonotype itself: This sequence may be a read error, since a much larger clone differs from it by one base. CDR3 nucleotides: TGCCGTGCCTCTATCCGAGGGATCGGAACAGATACGCAGTATTTT. Translated: CRASIRGIGTDTQYF. V is TRBV20-1 and J is TRBJ2-3, with a possible D match to TRBD2 (5 bases). The CDR3 sequence is 15 residues long. From germline, CDR1 is DFQATT and CDR2 SNEGSKA (reference sequence).

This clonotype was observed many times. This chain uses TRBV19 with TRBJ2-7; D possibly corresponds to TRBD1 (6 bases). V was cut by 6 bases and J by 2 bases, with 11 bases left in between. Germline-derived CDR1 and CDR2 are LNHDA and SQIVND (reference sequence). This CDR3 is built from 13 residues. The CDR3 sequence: CASSRGKTYEQYF. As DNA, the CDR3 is TGTGCCAGTAGCAGGGGCAAGACCTACGAGCAGTACTTC.

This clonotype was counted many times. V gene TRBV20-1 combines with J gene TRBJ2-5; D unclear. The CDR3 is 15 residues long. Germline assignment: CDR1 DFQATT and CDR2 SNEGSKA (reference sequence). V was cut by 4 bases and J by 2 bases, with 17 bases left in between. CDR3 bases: TGCAGTGCTAACCCCAACCGGGCAGTACAAGAGACCCAGTACTTC. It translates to CSANPNRAVQETQYF.

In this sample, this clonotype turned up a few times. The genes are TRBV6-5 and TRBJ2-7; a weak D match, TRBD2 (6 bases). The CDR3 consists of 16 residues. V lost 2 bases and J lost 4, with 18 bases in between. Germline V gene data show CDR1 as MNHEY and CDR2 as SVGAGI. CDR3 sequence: CASSYRGLGSGYEQYF. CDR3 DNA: TGTGCCAGCAGTTACCGAGGTTTGGGGAGCGGGTACGAGCAGTACTTC.

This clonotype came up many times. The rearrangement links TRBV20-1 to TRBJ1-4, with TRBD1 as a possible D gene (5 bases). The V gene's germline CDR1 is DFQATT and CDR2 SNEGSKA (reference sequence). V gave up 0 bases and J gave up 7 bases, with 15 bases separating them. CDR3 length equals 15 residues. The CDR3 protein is CSARDNGGGIEKLFF. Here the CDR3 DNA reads TGCAGTGCTAGAGATAATGGGGGGGGGATTGAAAAACTGTTTTTT.

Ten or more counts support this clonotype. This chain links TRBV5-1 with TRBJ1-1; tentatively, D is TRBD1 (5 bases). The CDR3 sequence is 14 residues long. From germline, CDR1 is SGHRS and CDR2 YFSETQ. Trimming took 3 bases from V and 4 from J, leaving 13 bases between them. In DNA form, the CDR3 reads TGCGCCAGCAGCTCGGACGCCGGGGCCACTGAAGCTTTCTTT. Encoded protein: CASSSDAGATEAFF.

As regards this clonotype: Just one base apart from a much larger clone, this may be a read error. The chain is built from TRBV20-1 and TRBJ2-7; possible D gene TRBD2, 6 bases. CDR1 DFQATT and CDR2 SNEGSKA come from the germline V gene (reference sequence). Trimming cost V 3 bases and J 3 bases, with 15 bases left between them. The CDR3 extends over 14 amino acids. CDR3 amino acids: CSASTGGRNYEQYF. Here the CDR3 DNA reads TGCAGTGCTAGTACCGGGGGACGGAACTACGAGCAGTACTTC.

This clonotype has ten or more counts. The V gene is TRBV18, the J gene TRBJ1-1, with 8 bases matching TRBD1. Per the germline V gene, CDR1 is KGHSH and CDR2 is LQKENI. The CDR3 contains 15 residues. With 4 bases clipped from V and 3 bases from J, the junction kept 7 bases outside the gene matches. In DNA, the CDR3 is TGTGCCAGCTCACACCGGACAGGGTTCGACACTGAAGCTTTCTTT. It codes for CASSHRTGFDTEAFF.

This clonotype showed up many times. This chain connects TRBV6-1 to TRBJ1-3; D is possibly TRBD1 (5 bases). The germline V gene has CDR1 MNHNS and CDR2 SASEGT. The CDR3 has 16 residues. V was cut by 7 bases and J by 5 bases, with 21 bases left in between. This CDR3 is CASTPRGRSTRNTIYF. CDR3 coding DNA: TGTGCCAGCACCCCGCGGGGACGTTCAACCAGAAACACCATATATTTT.

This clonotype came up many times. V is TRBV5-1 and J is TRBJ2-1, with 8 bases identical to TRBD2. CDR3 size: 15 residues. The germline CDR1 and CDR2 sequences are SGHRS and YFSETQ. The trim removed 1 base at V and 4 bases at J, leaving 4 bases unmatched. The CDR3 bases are TGCGCCAGCAGCTTGCGAGCGGGAGCATACAATGAGCAGTTCTTC. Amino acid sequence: CASSLRAGAYNEQFF.

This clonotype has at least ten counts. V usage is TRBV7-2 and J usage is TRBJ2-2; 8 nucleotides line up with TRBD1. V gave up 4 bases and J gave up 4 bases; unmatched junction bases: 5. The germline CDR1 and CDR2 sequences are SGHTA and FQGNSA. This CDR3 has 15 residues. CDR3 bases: TGTGCCAGCAGCTCTCAGGGGGCTCCCACCGGGGAGCTGTTTTTT. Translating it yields CASSSQGAPTGELFF.

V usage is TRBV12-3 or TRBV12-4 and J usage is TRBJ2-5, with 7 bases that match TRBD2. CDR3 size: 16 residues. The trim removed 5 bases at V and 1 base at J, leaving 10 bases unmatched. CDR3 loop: CASSQWTRLVQETQYF. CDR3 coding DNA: TGTGCCAGCAGTCAGTGGACTAGACTAGTCCAAGAGACCCAGTACTTC.

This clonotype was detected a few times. CDR3 residues: CASSTGVIQETQYF. CDR3 bases: TGTGCCAGCAGCACGGGAGTCATACAAGAGACCCAGTACTTC. The rearrangement links TRBV5-4 to TRBJ2-5, with D tentatively TRBD2 (6 bases). Deletions cut 4 bases from V and 2 bases from J, with 12 bases between. The germline gives CDR1 SGHNT, CDR2 YYREEE (reference sequence). This CDR3 region has 14 residues. Supplemented by reference TRBV5-4 and TRBJ2-5, the full variable domain reads ETGVTQSPTHLIKTRGQQVTLRCSSQSGHNTVSWYQQALGQGPQFIFQYYREEENGRGNFPPRFSGLQFPNYSSELNVNALELDDSALYLCASSTGVIQETQYFGPGTRLLVL.

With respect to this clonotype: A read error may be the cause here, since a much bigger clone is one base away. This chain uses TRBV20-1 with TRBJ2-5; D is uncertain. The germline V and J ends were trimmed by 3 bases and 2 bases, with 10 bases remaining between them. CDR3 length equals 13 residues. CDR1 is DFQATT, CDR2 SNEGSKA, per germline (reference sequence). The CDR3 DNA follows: TGCAGTGCTAGCTCAGCGAGACAAGAGACCCAGTACTTC. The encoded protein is CSASSARQETQYF.

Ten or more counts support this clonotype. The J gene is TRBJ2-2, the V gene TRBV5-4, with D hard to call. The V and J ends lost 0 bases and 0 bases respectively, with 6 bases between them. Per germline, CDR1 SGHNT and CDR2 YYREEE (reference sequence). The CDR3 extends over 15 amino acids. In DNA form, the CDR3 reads TGTGCCAGCAGCTTGGGGCCAGCGAACACCGGGGAGCTGTTTTTT. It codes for CASSLGPANTGELFF.

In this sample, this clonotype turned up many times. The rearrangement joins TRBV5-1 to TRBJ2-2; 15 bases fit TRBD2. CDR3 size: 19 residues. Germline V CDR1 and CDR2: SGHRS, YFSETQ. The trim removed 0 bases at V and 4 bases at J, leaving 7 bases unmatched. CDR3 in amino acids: CASSLAPGLAGGATGELFF. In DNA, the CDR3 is TGCGCCAGCAGCTTGGCCCCGGGACTAGCGGGGGGAGCCACCGGGGAGCTGTTTTTT. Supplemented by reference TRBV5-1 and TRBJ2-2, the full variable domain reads KAGVTQTPRYLIKTRGQQVTLSCSPISGHRSVSWYQQTPGQGLQFLFEYFSETQRNKGNFPGRFSGRQFSNSRSEMNVSTLELGDSALYLCASSLAPGLAGGATGELFFGEGSRLTVL.

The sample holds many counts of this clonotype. The CDR3 DNA reads TGTGCCAGCAGGACCCCCAGGGGACTAAACAATGAGCAGTTCTTC. Its protein is CASRTPRGLNNEQFF. The V gene is TRBV7-9, the J gene TRBJ2-1; D is possibly TRBD2 (7 bases). Per germline, CDR1 SEHNR and CDR2 FQNEAQ (reference sequence). The V end was cut by 6 bases, the J end by 5 bases, with 17 bases between. CDR3 length: 15 residues.

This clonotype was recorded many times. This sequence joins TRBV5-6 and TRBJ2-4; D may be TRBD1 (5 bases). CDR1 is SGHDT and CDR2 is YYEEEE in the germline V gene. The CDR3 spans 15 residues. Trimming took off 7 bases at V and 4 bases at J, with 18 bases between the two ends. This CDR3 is CASSYEGVSKNIQYF. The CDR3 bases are TGTGCCAGCTCCTACGAAGGGGTGTCAAAAAACATTCAGTACTTC.

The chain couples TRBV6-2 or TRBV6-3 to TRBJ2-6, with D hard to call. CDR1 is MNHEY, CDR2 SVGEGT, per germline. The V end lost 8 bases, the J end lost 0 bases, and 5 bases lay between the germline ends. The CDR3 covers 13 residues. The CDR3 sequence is CASRGSGANVLTF. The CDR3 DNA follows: TGTGCCAGCCGCGGCTCTGGGGCCAACGTCCTGACTTTC.

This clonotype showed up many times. The CDR3 protein is CASSSGTGRDTQYF. The CDR3 coding sequence is TGTGCCAGCAGTTCAGGGACAGGGAGGGATACGCAGTATTTT. V and J are TRBV7-2 and TRBJ2-3; 9 bases map to TRBD1. This CDR3 comprises 14 residues. Trimming cost V 6 bases and J 6 bases; bases outside gene matches: 7. The germline gives CDR1 SGHTA, CDR2 FQGNSA. Looking up the rest from reference TRBV7-2 and TRBJ2-3 gives the full variable domain: GAGVSQSPSNKVTEKGKDVELRCDPISGHTALYWYRQSLGQGLEFLIYFQGNSAPDKSGLPSDRFSAERTGGSVSTLTIQRTQQEDSAVYLCASSSGTGRDTQYFGPGTRLTVL.

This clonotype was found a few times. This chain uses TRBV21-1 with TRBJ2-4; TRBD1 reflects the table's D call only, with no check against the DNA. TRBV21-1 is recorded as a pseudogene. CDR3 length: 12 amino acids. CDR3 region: CARGGGANIQYF. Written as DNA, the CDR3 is TGTGCCCGCGGGGGGGGGGCAAACATTCAGTACTTC.

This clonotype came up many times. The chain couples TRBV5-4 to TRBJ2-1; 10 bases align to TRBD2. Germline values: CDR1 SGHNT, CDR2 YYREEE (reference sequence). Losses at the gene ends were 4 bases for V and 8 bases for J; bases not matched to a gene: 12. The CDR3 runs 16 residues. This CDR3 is CASSLRGSGGADEQFF. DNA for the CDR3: TGTGCCAGCAGCCTTCGTGGAAGCGGGGGGGCAGATGAGCAGTTCTTC.

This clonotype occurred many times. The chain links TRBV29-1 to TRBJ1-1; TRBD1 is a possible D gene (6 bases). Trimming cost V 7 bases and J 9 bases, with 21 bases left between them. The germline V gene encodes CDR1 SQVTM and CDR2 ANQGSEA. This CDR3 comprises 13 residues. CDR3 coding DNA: TGCAGCGGGAATGACAGGCTTCTCCGGAAAGCTTTCTTT. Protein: CSGNDRLLRKAFF.

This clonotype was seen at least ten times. As DNA, the CDR3 is TGTGCCAGCAGCTTAACAGGACTGAACAATGAGCAGTTCTTC. Protein product: CASSLTGLNNEQFF. J is TRBJ2-1 and V is TRBV7-3; D possibly corresponds to TRBD2 (5 bases). CDR3 length: 14 amino acids. The V gene's germline CDR1 is SGHTA and CDR2 FQGTGA. The ends were cut back, 0 bases at V and 5 bases at J, with 8 bases in the middle.

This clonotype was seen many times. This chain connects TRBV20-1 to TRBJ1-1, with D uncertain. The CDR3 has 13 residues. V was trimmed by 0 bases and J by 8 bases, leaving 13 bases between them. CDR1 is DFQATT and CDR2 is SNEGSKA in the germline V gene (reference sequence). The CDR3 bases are TGCAGTGCTAGAGACCCCTGGGCCCACGAAGCTTTCTTT. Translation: CSARDPWAHEAFF.

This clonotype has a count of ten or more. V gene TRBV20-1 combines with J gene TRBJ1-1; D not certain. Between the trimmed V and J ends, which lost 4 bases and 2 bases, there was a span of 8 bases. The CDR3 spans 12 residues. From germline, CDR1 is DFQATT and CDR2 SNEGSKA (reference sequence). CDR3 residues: CSAKQPNTEAFF. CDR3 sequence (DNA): TGCAGTGCTAAACAACCCAACACTGAAGCTTTCTTT.